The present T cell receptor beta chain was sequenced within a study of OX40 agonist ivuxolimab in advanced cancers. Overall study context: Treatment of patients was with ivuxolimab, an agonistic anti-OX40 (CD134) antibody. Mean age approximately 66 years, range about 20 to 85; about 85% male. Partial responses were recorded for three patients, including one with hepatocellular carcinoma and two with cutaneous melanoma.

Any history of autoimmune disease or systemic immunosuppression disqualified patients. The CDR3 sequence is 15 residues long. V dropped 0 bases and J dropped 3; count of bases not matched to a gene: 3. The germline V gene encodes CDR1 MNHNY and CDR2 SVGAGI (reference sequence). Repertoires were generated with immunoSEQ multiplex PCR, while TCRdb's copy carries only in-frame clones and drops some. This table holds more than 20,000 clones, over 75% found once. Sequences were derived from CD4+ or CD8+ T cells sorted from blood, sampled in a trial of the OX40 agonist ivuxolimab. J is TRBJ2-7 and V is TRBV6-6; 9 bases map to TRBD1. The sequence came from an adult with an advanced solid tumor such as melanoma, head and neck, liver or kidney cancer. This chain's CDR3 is CASSYSTGGSYEQYF. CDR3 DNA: TGTGCCAGCAGTTACTCGACAGGGGGTAGCTACGAGCAGTACTTC.